A selection of T cell receptor beta chains follows, all from one sample in a study of OX40 agonist ivuxolimab in advanced cancers. The table came from immunoSEQ multiplex PCR; TCRdb's copy has only in-frame clones and leaves some out. Of around 46,000 clones listed, 88% are singletons. The starting material was CD4+ or CD8+ T cells sorted from blood, obtained in a trial of the OX40 agonist ivuxolimab. All receptors derive from an adult with an advanced solid tumor such as melanoma, head and neck, liver or kidney cancer. The CDR3 runs from the conserved cysteine through the conserved F or W. A D gene is named only where the DNA matches it firmly. Size is omitted from some rows. Given values are once, few, many or a class for expanded clones.

D,V,J,size,length,DNA,CDR3
TRBD2,TRBV9,TRBJ2-1,-,16,TGTGCCAGCAGCTCTAGACTAGCGGGGGGGCGTCAGGAGCAGTTCTTC,CASSSRLAGGRQEQFF
-,TRBV11-2,TRBJ2-7,-,13,TGTGCCAGCAGCTTAGGCGGGTATGGCGAGCAGTACTTC,CASSLGGYGEQYF
-,TRBV13,TRBJ1-2,-,14,TGTGCCAGCAGCTTAGGAGCGGACTTATATGGCTACACCTTC,CASSLGADLYGYTF
TRBD2,TRBV15,TRBJ2-7,-,15,TGTGCCACCAGCAGAGCTCCAGCGGGAGGGCACGAGCAGTACTTC,CATSRAPAGGHEQYF
-,TRBV29-1,TRBJ2-7,-,12,TGCAGCGTTGAAGTGAGATCCTACGAGCAGTACTTC,CSVEVRSYEQYF
TRBD2,TRBV7-3,TRBJ2-2,-,15,TGTGCCAGCAGCGCTAGCGGGAGGGGTACCGGGGAGCTGTTTTTT,CASSASGRGTGELFF
-,TRBV5-4,TRBJ1-3,-,14,TGTGCCAGGAACTACGGGGACCCTGGAAACACCATATATTTT,CARNYGDPGNTIYF
-,TRBV6-1,TRBJ1-4,few,19,TGTGCCAGCAGTGAACGGGGCACCCGATGGGAGGCAACTAATGAAAAACTGTTTTTT,CASSERGTRWEATNEKLFF
-,TRBV11-3,TRBJ2-7,-,13,TGTGCCAGCAGCTTAGCCGAGGGGACCGAGCAGTACTTC,CASSLAEGTEQYF
-,TRBV10-3,TRBJ1-4,-,13,TGTGCCGCTGCCCCGGGGGAGAATGAAAAACTGTTTTTT,CAAAPGENEKLFF
-,TRBV18,TRBJ2-5,-,11,TGTGCCAGCTCACCGGATGAGACCCAGTACTTC,CASSPDETQYF
-,TRBV4-3,TRBJ2-2,-,16,TGCGCCAGCAGCCTCCCTCCCTGGGGGAACACCGGGGAGCTGTTTTTT,CASSLPPWGNTGELFF
TRBD1,TRBV10-2,TRBJ1-5,-,15,TGCGCCAGCAGGGAGACAGGGGGCGCGAATCAGCCCCAGCATTTT,CASRETGGANQPQHF
-,TRBV28,TRBJ2-7,-,13,TGTGCCAGCAGTCCTATCCCTGGGGACGAGCAGTACTTC,CASSPIPGDEQYF
TRBD2,TRBV7-3,TRBJ2-1,-,17,TGTGCCAGCAGCTTAAGCCCCGCGGGAGCCTCCTACAATGAGCAGTTCTTC,CASSLSPAGASYNEQFF
-,TRBV7-9,TRBJ2-7,-,14,TGTGCCAGCAGCTTAGTCGCAGGGGTAGACGAGCAGTACTTC,CASSLVAGVDEQYF
-,TRBV19,TRBJ2-7,-,13,TGTGCCAGTGGAGGACAACTTACCTACGAGCAGTACTTC,CASGGQLTYEQYF
-,TRBV2,TRBJ1-3,-,14,TGTGCCAGCAGTGAGCAAGGGACAGGAAACACCATATATTTT,CASSEQGTGNTIYF
TRBD2,TRBV30,TRBJ2-7,-,14,TGTGCCTGGAGTGTACATTGGGGGGAGGGCGAGCAGTACTTC,CAWSVHWGEGEQYF
TRBD1,TRBV5-1,TRBJ2-3,-,14,TGCGCCAGTTCCCGGGACAGGGGAATAGATACGCAGTATTTT,CASSRDRGIDTQYF
TRBD1,TRBV5-1,TRBJ2-3,-,16,TGCGCCAGCAGCTTGGGACAGGGGGGCCGCACAGATACGCAGTATTTT,CASSLGQGGRTDTQYF
TRBD1,TRBV18,TRBJ1-1,-,16,TGTGCCAGCTCACCATTGGCAGGGGGCGGGAACACTGAAGCTTTCTTT,CASSPLAGGGNTEAFF
-,TRBV10-2,TRBJ2-7,-,14,TGCGCCAGCAGCGTACAGGCGTCCTCCTACGAGCAGTACTTC,CASSVQASSYEQYF
-,TRBV7-9,TRBJ2-2,-,18,TGTGCCAGCAGCTTAGAACCCGGGACACTAATGCGCACCGGGGAGCTGTTTTTT,CASSLEPGTLMRTGELFF
-,TRBV11-3,TRBJ2-6,-,15,TGTGCCAGCAGCCCAGGGATGGTCGGGGCCAACGTCCTGACTTTC,CASSPGMVGANVLTF
TRBD1,TRBV28,TRBJ1-5,few,15,TGTGCCAGCAGTTGGCGGACAGGGCCCTATCAGCCCCAGCATTTT,CASSWRTGPYQPQHF
-,TRBV9,TRBJ2-3,-,19,TGTGCCAGCAGCGTACACGGCGGGCCGGGGGTAACTAGCACAGATACGCAGTATTTT,CASSVHGGPGVTSTDTQYF
TRBD1,TRBV5-1,TRBJ1-1,once,17,TGCGCCAGCAGCTTGAAGGGGGACAGGGTTTTAGACACTGAAGCTTTCTTT,CASSLKGDRVLDTEAFF
-,TRBV4-1,TRBJ1-1,-,14,TGCGCCAGCAGCCAAAAAGACAGACCGACTGAAGCTTTCTTT,CASSQKDRPTEAFF
-,TRBV7-2,TRBJ2-2,few,12,TGTGCCAGCGGGCGAGCTGGCGGGGAGCTGTTTTTT,CASGRAGGELFF
-,TRBV29-1,TRBJ2-1,-,12,TGCAGCGTTGAGAGGCAGGGGAATGAGCAGTTCTTC,CSVERQGNEQFF
-,TRBV7-3,TRBJ2-1,-,15,TGTGCCAGCAGCTTAACCCGACAGGACTACAATGAGCAGTTCTTC,CASSLTRQDYNEQFF